This record looks at one T cell receptor beta chain sequence and its context. The data stem from a study of blood T cell repertoires in COVID-19. Study at large: Spain, Italy and the United States supplied samples that represented acute and convalescent COVID-19.

Clones were read by immunoSEQ multiplex PCR, and TCRdb kept only the in-frame ones, dropping some. The sample carries roughly 280,000 clones, 75% to 90% recorded once. Material: peripheral blood. The receptor's source is a man aged 25-45 years with active or convalescent COVID-19.

The chain's CDR3 is CASKPPGYEQYF. The CDR3 region has the DNA TGTGCCAGCAAACCTCCGGGTTACGAGCAGTACTTC. The rearrangement joins TRBV12-3 or TRBV12-4 to TRBJ2-7; no clear D. The CDR3 length is 12 residues. The V end lost 7 bases, the J end lost 4 bases, and 11 bases lay between the germline ends.